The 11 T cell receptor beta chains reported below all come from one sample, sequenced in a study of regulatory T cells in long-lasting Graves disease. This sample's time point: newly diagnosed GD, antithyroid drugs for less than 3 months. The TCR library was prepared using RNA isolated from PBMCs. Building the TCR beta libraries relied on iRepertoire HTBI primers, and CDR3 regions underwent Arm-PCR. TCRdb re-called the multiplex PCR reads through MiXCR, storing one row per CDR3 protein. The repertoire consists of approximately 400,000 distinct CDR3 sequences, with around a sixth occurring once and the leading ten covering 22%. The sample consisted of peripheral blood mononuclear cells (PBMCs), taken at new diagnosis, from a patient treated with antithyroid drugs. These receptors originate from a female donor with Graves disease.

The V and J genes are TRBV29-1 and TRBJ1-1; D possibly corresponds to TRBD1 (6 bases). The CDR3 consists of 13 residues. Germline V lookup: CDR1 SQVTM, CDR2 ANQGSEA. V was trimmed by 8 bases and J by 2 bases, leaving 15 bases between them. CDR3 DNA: TGCAGCCCCGGAGGACAGCTAAACACTGAAGCTTTCTTT. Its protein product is CSPGGQLNTEAFF.

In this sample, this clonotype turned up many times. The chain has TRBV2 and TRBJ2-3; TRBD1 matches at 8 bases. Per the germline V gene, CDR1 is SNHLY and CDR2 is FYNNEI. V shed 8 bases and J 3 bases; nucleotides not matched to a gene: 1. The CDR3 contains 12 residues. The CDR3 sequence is CASRDRTDTQYF. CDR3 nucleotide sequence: TGTGCCAGCCGGGACAGGACAGATACGCAGTATTTT. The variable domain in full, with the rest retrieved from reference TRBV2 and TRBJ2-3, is EPEVTQTPSHQVTQMGQEVILRCVPISNHLYFYWYRQILGQKVEFLVSFYNNEISEKSEIFDDQFSVERPDGSNFTLKIRSTKLEDSAMYFCASRDRTDTQYFGPGTRLTVL.

Here the CDR3 reads CASSFGQGNEKLFF. CDR3 in DNA: TGTGCCAGCAGTTTCGGTCAGGGGAATGAAAAACTGTTTTTT. J is TRBJ1-4 and V is TRBV12-3 or TRBV12-4; perhaps TRBD1 as D (6 bases). V lost 3 bases and J lost 5, with 10 bases in between. This CDR3 spans 14 amino acids.

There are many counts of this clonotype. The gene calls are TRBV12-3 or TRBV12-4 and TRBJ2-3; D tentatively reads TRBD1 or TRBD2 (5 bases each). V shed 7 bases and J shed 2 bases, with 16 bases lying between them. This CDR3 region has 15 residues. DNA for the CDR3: TGTGCCAGCAAGTCTGTGGCAGGGACCACAGATACGCAGTATTTT. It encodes CASKSVAGTTDTQYF.

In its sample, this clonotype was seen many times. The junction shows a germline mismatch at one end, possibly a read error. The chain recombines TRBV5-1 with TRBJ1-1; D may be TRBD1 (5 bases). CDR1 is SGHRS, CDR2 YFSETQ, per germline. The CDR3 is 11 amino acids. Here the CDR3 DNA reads TGTGCCAGCAGTCCAGGGACTGAAGCTTTCTTT. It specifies CASSPGTEAFF.

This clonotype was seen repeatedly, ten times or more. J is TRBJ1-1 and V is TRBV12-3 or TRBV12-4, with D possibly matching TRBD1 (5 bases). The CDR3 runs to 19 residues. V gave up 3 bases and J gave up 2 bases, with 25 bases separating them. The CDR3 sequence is CASSFGRGRAWSLNTEAFF. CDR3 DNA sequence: TGTGCCAGCAGTTTCGGGCGCGGCAGGGCCTGGAGTTTAAACACTGAAGCTTTCTTT.

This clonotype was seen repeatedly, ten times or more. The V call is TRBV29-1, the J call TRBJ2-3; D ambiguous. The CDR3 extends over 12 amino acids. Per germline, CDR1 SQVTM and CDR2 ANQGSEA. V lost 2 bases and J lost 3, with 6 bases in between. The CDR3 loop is CSVERRTDTQYF. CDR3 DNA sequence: TGCAGCGTTGAAAGGAGAACAGATACGCAGTATTTT.

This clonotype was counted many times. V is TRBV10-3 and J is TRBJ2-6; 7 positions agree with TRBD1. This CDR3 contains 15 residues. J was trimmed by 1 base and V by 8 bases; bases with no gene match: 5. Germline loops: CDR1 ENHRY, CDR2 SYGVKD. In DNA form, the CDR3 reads TGTGCCATCGGGCAGGGGGTGTCTGGGGCCAACGTCCTGACTTTC. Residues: CAIGQGVSGANVLTF.

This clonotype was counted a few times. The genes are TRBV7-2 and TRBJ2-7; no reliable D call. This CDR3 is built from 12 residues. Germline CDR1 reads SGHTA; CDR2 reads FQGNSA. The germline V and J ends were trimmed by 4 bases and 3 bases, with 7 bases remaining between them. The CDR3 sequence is CASSSTFYEQYF. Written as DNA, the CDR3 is TGTGCCAGCAGCTCCACCTTCTACGAGCAGTACTTC.

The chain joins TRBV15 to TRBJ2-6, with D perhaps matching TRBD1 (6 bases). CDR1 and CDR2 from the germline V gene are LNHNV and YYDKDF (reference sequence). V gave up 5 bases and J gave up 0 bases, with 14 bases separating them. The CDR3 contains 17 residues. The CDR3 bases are TGTGCCACCAGCCTTACGGACAGTAGCTCTGGGGCCAACGTCCTGACTTTC. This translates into CATSLTDSSSGANVLTF.

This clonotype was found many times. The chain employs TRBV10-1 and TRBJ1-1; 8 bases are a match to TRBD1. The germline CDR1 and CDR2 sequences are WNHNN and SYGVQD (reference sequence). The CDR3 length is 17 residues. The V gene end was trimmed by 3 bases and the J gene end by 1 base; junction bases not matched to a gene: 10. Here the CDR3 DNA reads TGCGCCAGCAGTGACATGGTCCCGACAGGGGAGAACACTGAAGCTTTCTTT. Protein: CASSDMVPTGENTEAFF.